Below, one T cell receptor (beta chain) is given with its context. The antigen is unknown. The source of the sample is a study of human T cells and chemical hapten exposure. Study information: 2% DPC applied to a 2 cm by 2 cm arm area sensitized donors. Patch tests put 0.01% DPC on the upper back, read at 6 days. Weekly administration of diphenylcyclopropenone to the scalp of patients continued throughout the roughly 22-week study. Whole-study results and caveats: Unchanged with DPC sensitization were TCRs above 1 in 1000 frequency.

In TCRdb, the RACE reads were re-called with MiXCR into one record per CDR3 protein. The sample contains 270,000 or so distinct CDR3 sequences, around 7% of which appear only once. The CDR3 has 15 amino acids. Trimming shortened V by 2 bases and J by 2 bases, and 10 bases separated the two germline ends. In germline, CDR1 is MNHEY, CDR2 SVGEGT. Noted time point: pre-sensitization, week 0. Treatment reported: therapeutic diphenylcyclopropenone sensitization with weekly scalp DPC. The source of this sequence is a man aged 18 to 29 with alopecia areata. Some clones in this sample may be carry-over from other donors' samples. The rearrangement joins TRBV6-2 or TRBV6-3 to TRBJ2-1; a possible D gene is TRBD1 (5 bases). The specimen was whole blood, collected in connection with sensitization to the hapten diphenylcyclopropenone (DPC). The CDR3 coding sequence is TGTGCCAGCAGTTACGCGACAGACCCCTACAATGAGCAGTTCTTC. As protein: CASSYATDPYNEQFF.